The source of this TCR beta chain is a study of T-cell reconstitution after alpha-beta-depleted transplantation in children. Whole-study findings and limits: Several hundred expanded graft clones reportedly were the source of alpha-beta T cells about two months after transplant. The study traced high day-60 TCRbeta diversity in some patients to surviving recipient T cells and thymic progenitors. A year post-transplant, T-cell counts and diversity derived mostly from newly produced T cells.

The TCRbeta library incorporated unique molecular identifiers. MiXCR, applied by TCRdb to the PCR reads, yields one record per CDR3 protein. The data contain 700,000 to 850,000 distinct CDR3 sequences, around 15% of them singletons. The germline gives CDR1 SQVTM, CDR2 ANQGSEA. The CDR3 is 13 residues long. Trimming took off 3 bases at V and 0 bases at J, with 5 bases between the two ends. This clonotype has a count of ten or more. The antigen remains unidentified. This clonotype originated in a male patient younger than 18 who had a stem cell transplant for acute lymphoblastic leukemia, so the T cells may come from the graft donor. The sequences come from PBMCs, mostly from graft donor cells, collected 360 days after TCRalphabeta/CD19-depleted stem cell transplant. This chain joins TRBV29-1 and TRBJ2-2; no definite D call. CDR3 nucleotide sequence: TGCAGCGTTGAGGCCACGAACACCGGGGAGCTGTTTTTT. Amino acid sequence: CSVEATNTGELFF.